A selection of T cell receptor beta chains follows, all from one sample in a study of Ad26.COV2.S vaccination and SARS-CoV-2 variants. Sequenced by immunoSEQ multiplex PCR; TCRdb stores in-frame clones only, minus some. The profile shows fewer than 400,000 clones, about 82% of them singletons. The sequencing here drew on peripheral blood, taken in a trial of Ad26.COV2.S vaccine versus placebo. These receptor sequences come from a person aged 18-60 years who received the Ad26.COV2.S COVID-19 vaccine or a placebo. The CDR3 runs from the conserved cysteine through the conserved F or W. A D gene is named only where the DNA matches it firmly. Clone size, where shown, is once, few, many, or a class for clones that have expanded.

abundance: NA; len: 16; v_gene: TRBV27; d_gene: NA; j_gene: TRBJ2-7; CDR3nt: TGTGCCAGCAGCCTGGACAGACCTGAGTTAGGCTACGAGCAGTACTTC; CDR3aa: CASSLDRPELGYEQYF
abundance: few; len: 16; v_gene: TRBV10-3; d_gene: NA; j_gene: TRBJ1-2; CDR3nt: TGTGCCACAGCCGGGGCGACAGGCGCCTTTAACTATGGCTACACCTTC; CDR3aa: CATAGATGAFNYGYTF
abundance: NA; len: 14; v_gene: TRBV11-3; d_gene: TRBD2; j_gene: TRBJ2-7; CDR3nt: TGTGCCAGCAGCTTAGTCGTAGCGGGGGAAGAGCAGTACTTC; CDR3aa: CASSLVVAGEEQYF
abundance: NA; len: 13; v_gene: TRBV12-3/TRBV12-4; d_gene: NA; j_gene: TRBJ2-5; CDR3nt: TGTGCCATCTCATTCGGTCGTGGGGAGACCCAGTACTTC; CDR3aa: CAISFGRGETQYF
abundance: NA; len: 15; v_gene: TRBV27; d_gene: NA; j_gene: TRBJ1-1; CDR3nt: TGTGCCAGCAGCCCATACCGGACAGTAAACACTGAAGCTTTCTTT; CDR3aa: CASSPYRTVNTEAFF
abundance: NA; len: 14; v_gene: TRBV19; d_gene: NA; j_gene: TRBJ1-5; CDR3nt: TGTGCCAGTAGTATATACGGGGGAAATCAGCCCCAGCATTTT; CDR3aa: CASSIYGGNQPQHF
abundance: NA; len: 16; v_gene: TRBV5-1; d_gene: TRBD1; j_gene: TRBJ1-6; CDR3nt: TGCGCCAGCAGCGTTGGACAGGGGACGGGAGGTTCACCCCTCCACTTT; CDR3aa: CASSVGQGTGGSPLHF
abundance: once; len: 12; v_gene: TRBV29-1; d_gene: NA; j_gene: TRBJ2-1; CDR3nt: TGCAGCCTTAGTAAGTCCTACAATGAGCAGTTCTTC; CDR3aa: CSLSKSYNEQFF
abundance: NA; len: 15; v_gene: TRBV28; d_gene: NA; j_gene: TRBJ2-5; CDR3nt: TGTGCCAGCAGTTCAAACAGGGATAAGTGGGAGACCCAGTACTTC; CDR3aa: CASSSNRDKWETQYF
abundance: NA; len: 13; v_gene: TRBV5-1; d_gene: TRBD1; j_gene: TRBJ2-7; CDR3nt: TGCGCCAGCAGCTTGGGGACAGGGAAAGGGCAGTACTTC; CDR3aa: CASSLGTGKGQYF
abundance: NA; len: 15; v_gene: TRBV18; d_gene: TRBD1; j_gene: TRBJ1-1; CDR3nt: TGTGCCAGCTCTCAAGACAGGGGTCTGAACACTGAAGCTTTCTTT; CDR3aa: CASSQDRGLNTEAFF
abundance: NA; len: 13; v_gene: TRBV2; d_gene: NA; j_gene: TRBJ1-2; CDR3nt: TGTGCCAGCAGTGAAGCGCGGCGCGGGGGCTACACCTTC; CDR3aa: CASSEARRGGYTF
abundance: NA; len: 16; v_gene: TRBV3-1/TRBV3-2; d_gene: TRBD1; j_gene: TRBJ2-2; CDR3nt: TGTGCCAGCAGCCATTGGGGGACAGGGGGCACCGGGGAGCTGTTTTTT; CDR3aa: CASSHWGTGGTGELFF
abundance: NA; len: 16; v_gene: TRBV7-2; d_gene: NA; j_gene: TRBJ1-1; CDR3nt: TGTGCCAGCAGCCCGGGACGAATCCCGCGGAACACTGAAGCTTTCTTT; CDR3aa: CASSPGRIPRNTEAFF
abundance: NA; len: 17; v_gene: TRBV3-1/TRBV3-2; d_gene: TRBD1; j_gene: TRBJ1-3; CDR3nt: TGTGCCAGCAGCCAAGATAGGGGGCGGAGATCTGGAAACACCATATATTTT; CDR3aa: CASSQDRGRRSGNTIYF
abundance: NA; len: 13; v_gene: TRBV7-3; d_gene: NA; j_gene: TRBJ1-2; CDR3nt: TGTGCCAGCAGCTTAACATGGTCCTATGGCTACACCTTC; CDR3aa: CASSLTWSYGYTF
abundance: once; len: 14; v_gene: TRBV7-9; d_gene: NA; j_gene: TRBJ2-1; CDR3nt: TGTGCCAGCAGCCAGGACAGGGAGGGCAATGAGCAGTTCTTC; CDR3aa: CASSQDREGNEQFF
abundance: once; len: 16; v_gene: TRBV6-4; d_gene: NA; j_gene: TRBJ2-6; CDR3nt: TGTGCCAGCAGTGACCCAGGCCTCGAGGGGGCCAACGTCCTGACTTTC; CDR3aa: CASSDPGLEGANVLTF
abundance: NA; len: 15; v_gene: TRBV6-5; d_gene: NA; j_gene: TRBJ2-6; CDR3nt: TGTGCCAGCAGCGCCTCGGGCCGGGGGGCCAACGTCCTGACTTTC; CDR3aa: CASSASGRGANVLTF
abundance: NA; len: 19; v_gene: TRBV5-1; d_gene: TRBD1; j_gene: TRBJ1-2; CDR3nt: TGCGCCAGCAGCCTACTACCCCCGGGACAGGGTGGGTTTTACGGCGGCTACACCTTC; CDR3aa: CASSLLPPGQGGFYGGYTF
abundance: NA; len: 15; v_gene: TRBV7-9; d_gene: NA; j_gene: TRBJ2-2; CDR3nt: TGTGCCAGCAGCTTATGGGGTGAGAACACCGGGGAGCTGTTTTTT; CDR3aa: CASSLWGENTGELFF
abundance: NA; len: 16; v_gene: TRBV28; d_gene: TRBD1; j_gene: TRBJ1-5; CDR3nt: TGTGCCAGCAGTCTCGACAGGGGCGGGGGCAATCAGCCCCAGCATTTT; CDR3aa: CASSLDRGGGNQPQHF
abundance: once; len: 13; v_gene: TRBV5-1; d_gene: NA; j_gene: TRBJ2-7; CDR3nt: TGCGCCAGCAGCTTATACCCGGCGGGGGAGCAGTACTTC; CDR3aa: CASSLYPAGEQYF
abundance: NA; len: 15; v_gene: TRBV7-9; d_gene: TRBD1; j_gene: TRBJ2-2; CDR3nt: TGTGCCAGCAGCTCCCGGGACAGGGTTCCCGGGGAGCTGTTTTTT; CDR3aa: CASSSRDRVPGELFF
abundance: NA; len: 13; v_gene: TRBV6-6; d_gene: NA; j_gene: TRBJ2-3; CDR3nt: TGTGCCAGCACTACTTTCCACACAGATACGCAGTATTTT; CDR3aa: CASTTFHTDTQYF
abundance: NA; len: 16; v_gene: TRBV7-9; d_gene: NA; j_gene: TRBJ2-2; CDR3nt: TGTGCCAGCAGCTTAGTTTACGGGACGAACACCGGGGAGCTGTTTTTT; CDR3aa: CASSLVYGTNTGELFF
abundance: NA; len: 14; v_gene: TRBV3-1/TRBV3-2; d_gene: TRBD1; j_gene: TRBJ1-2; CDR3nt: TGTGCCAGCAGCCCCCGGGACAGGGGAGGTGGCTACACCTTC; CDR3aa: CASSPRDRGGGYTF
abundance: NA; len: 13; v_gene: TRBV10-3; d_gene: NA; j_gene: TRBJ2-5; CDR3nt: TGTGCCATCGGGCAGGGGATCCAAGAGACCCAGTACTTC; CDR3aa: CAIGQGIQETQYF
abundance: few; len: 14; v_gene: TRBV10-3; d_gene: NA; j_gene: TRBJ2-7; CDR3nt: TGTGCCATCAGTGAGCCCAGGGTAGGGTACGAGCAGTACTTC; CDR3aa: CAISEPRVGYEQYF
abundance: NA; len: 16; v_gene: TRBV4-2; d_gene: NA; j_gene: TRBJ2-1; CDR3nt: TGTGCCAGCAGCCAAGATCCGCGGGGCGATTACAATGAGCAGTTCTTC; CDR3aa: CASSQDPRGDYNEQFF
abundance: once; len: 14; v_gene: TRBV19; d_gene: NA; j_gene: TRBJ1-3; CDR3nt: TGTGCCAGTAGCCTCTTGTACTCTGGAAACACCATATATTTT; CDR3aa: CASSLLYSGNTIYF
abundance: NA; len: 15; v_gene: TRBV5-4; d_gene: TRBD1; j_gene: TRBJ2-1; CDR3nt: TGTGCCAGCAGCGGACAGGGGGCTCTCTACAATGAGCAGTTCTTC; CDR3aa: CASSGQGALYNEQFF
abundance: few; len: 14; v_gene: TRBV27; d_gene: NA; j_gene: TRBJ1-6; CDR3nt: TGTGCCAGCAGTTGGCGGCTCCTCAATTCACCCCTCCACTTT; CDR3aa: CASSWRLLNSPLHF
abundance: NA; len: 17; v_gene: TRBV24-1; d_gene: NA; j_gene: TRBJ2-1; CDR3nt: TGTGCCACCAGTGATTTGGCGGGACGAAGCTCCTACAATGAGCAGTTCTTC; CDR3aa: CATSDLAGRSSYNEQFF
abundance: NA; len: 16; v_gene: TRBV9; d_gene: TRBD1; j_gene: TRBJ2-7; CDR3nt: TGTGCCAGCAGCGTAGATCCGGGACAGGGGTACTACGAGCAGTACTTC; CDR3aa: CASSVDPGQGYYEQYF
abundance: NA; len: 11; v_gene: TRBV5-8; d_gene: NA; j_gene: TRBJ2-2; CDR3nt: TGTGCCAGCATAGATCGCGGGGAGCTGTTTTTT; CDR3aa: CASIDRGELFF
abundance: NA; len: 17; v_gene: TRBV11-2; d_gene: NA; j_gene: TRBJ1-2; CDR3nt: TGTGCCAGCAGCCCTTTGGATTTGAGGCAGACGAACTATGGCTACACCTTC; CDR3aa: CASSPLDLRQTNYGYTF
abundance: few; len: 14; v_gene: TRBV10-2; d_gene: NA; j_gene: TRBJ1-4; CDR3nt: TGCGCCAGCAGTGAGTCGGGCGTAGGCAGTAATCTGTTTTTT; CDR3aa: CASSESGVGSNLFF
abundance: NA; len: 16; v_gene: TRBV5-4; d_gene: NA; j_gene: TRBJ2-3; CDR3nt: TGTGCCAGCAGCTTGGAACGGGGTATAAGCACAGATACGCAGTATTTT; CDR3aa: CASSLERGISTDTQYF
abundance: NA; len: 15; v_gene: TRBV7-2; d_gene: NA; j_gene: TRBJ2-6; CDR3nt: TGTGCCAGCAACCCATCGGGGCCTGGGGCCAACGTCCTGACTTTC; CDR3aa: CASNPSGPGANVLTF
abundance: NA; len: 15; v_gene: TRBV10-3; d_gene: TRBD2; j_gene: TRBJ2-3; CDR3nt: TGTGCCATCAGTGGAGGGCTAGCGGGCACAGATACGCAGTATTTT; CDR3aa: CAISGGLAGTDTQYF
abundance: few; len: 13; v_gene: TRBV6-5; d_gene: NA; j_gene: TRBJ1-6; CDR3nt: TGTGCCAGCAGGGGGACAACCGGGTCGACCCTCCACTTT; CDR3aa: CASRGTTGSTLHF
abundance: NA; len: 11; v_gene: TRBV5-6; d_gene: NA; j_gene: TRBJ2-5; CDR3nt: TGTGCCAGCAGCTTCGCAGAGACCCAGTACTTC; CDR3aa: CASSFAETQYF
abundance: NA; len: 13; v_gene: TRBV6-6; d_gene: NA; j_gene: TRBJ2-5; CDR3nt: TGTGCCAGCACGGACTCGGGGAGAGAGACCCAGTACTTC; CDR3aa: CASTDSGRETQYF
abundance: NA; len: 14; v_gene: TRBV6-1; d_gene: NA; j_gene: TRBJ1-3; CDR3nt: TGTGCCAGCAGTGAAGCGGACGAGGGAAACACCATATATTTT; CDR3aa: CASSEADEGNTIYF
abundance: few; len: 16; v_gene: TRBV7-2; d_gene: NA; j_gene: TRBJ2-1; CDR3nt: TGTGCCAGCAGCAACATAGGGAGGGGGGGCTACAATGAGCAGTTCTTC; CDR3aa: CASSNIGRGGYNEQFF
abundance: NA; len: 16; v_gene: TRBV5-1; d_gene: NA; j_gene: TRBJ2-4; CDR3nt: TGCGCCAGCAGCTTGGGGATAGACTATTCCAAAAACATTCAGTACTTC; CDR3aa: CASSLGIDYSKNIQYF